The subject of this entry is one TCR beta chain. Assay: immunoSEQ multiplex PCR; the TCRdb copy retains only in-frame clones and omits some. The profile shows approximately 39,000 clones, 70% to 90% of them singletons. The data derive from a study of OX40 agonist ivuxolimab in advanced cancers. The sequence was obtained from an adult with an advanced solid tumor such as melanoma, head and neck, liver or kidney cancer. The sequencing here drew on CD4+ or CD8+ T cells sorted from blood, taken in a trial of the OX40 agonist ivuxolimab.

CDR3 protein: CASSLWENANTGELFF. CDR3 in DNA: TGTGCCAGCAGCTTATGGGAAAACGCGAACACCGGGGAGCTGTTTTTT. This chain links TRBV5-8 with TRBJ2-2; D call uncertain. This CDR3 region has 16 residues. CDR1 SGHTS and CDR2 YDEGEE come from the germline V gene. Trimming shortened V by 2 bases and J by 0 bases, and 11 bases separated the two germline ends.